This entry describes one T cell receptor beta chain. The sample belongs to a study of blood T cell repertoires in COVID-19. The CDR3 is 14 residues long. Germline CDR1 MNHEY, CDR2 SVGAGI. V lost 11 bases, J lost 5 bases, and 22 bases lay in between. Using immunoSEQ multiplex PCR, the repertoire was profiled, and TCRdb retains in-frame clones only, with some absent. The repertoire holds 200,000 to 300,000 clones, about 89% seen once, with around 1.5% in the top ten. Sequenced sample: peripheral blood. The sequence was obtained from a woman in her sixties or seventies who had recovered from COVID-19. The J gene is TRBJ2-7, the V gene TRBV6-5; D is possibly TRBD1 (8 bases). The CDR3 protein is CALREQGGRDEQYF. The DNA for the CDR3 is TGTGCCCTCCGGGAACAGGGGGGGAGGGACGAGCAGTACTTC.